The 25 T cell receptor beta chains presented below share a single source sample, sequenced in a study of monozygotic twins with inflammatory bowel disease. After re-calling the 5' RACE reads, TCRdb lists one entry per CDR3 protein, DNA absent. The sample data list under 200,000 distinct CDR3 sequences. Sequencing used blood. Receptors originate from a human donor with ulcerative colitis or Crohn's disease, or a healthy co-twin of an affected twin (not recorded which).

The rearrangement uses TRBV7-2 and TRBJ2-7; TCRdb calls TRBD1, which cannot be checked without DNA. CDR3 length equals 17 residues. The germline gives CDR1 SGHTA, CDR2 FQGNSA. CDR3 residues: CASSTGTGDRLPHEQYF.

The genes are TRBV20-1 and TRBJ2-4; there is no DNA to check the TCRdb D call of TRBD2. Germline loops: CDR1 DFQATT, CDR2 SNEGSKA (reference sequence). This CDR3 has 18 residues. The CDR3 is CSACRLAGGELTKNIQYF.

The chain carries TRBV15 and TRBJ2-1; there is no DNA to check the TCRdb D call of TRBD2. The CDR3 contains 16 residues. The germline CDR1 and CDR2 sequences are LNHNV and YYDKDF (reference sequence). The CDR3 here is CATSRERGSGKFEQFF.

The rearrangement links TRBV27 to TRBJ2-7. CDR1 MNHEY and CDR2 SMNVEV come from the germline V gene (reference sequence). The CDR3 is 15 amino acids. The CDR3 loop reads CASSLVRGRTHEQYF.

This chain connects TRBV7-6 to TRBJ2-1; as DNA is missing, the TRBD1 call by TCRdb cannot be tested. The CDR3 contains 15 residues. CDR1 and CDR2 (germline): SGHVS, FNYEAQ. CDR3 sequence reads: CASRKGTGEHNEQFF.

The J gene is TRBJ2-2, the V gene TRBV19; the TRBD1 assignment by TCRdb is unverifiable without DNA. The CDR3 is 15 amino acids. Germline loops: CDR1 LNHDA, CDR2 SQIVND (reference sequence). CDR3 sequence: CASSTGTGSTGELFF.

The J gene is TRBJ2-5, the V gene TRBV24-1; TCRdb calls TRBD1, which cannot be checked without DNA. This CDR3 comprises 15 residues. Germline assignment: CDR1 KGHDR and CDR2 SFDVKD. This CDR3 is CATSDPDSSSETQYF.

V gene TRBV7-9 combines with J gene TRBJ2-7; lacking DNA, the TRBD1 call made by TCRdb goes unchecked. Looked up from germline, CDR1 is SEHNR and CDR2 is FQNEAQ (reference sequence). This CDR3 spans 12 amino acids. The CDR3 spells CASSQGGEAQYF.

The CDR3 spells CASSRLAGGKKNEQCF. V usage is TRBV12-3 or TRBV12-4 and J usage is TRBJ2-1; TCRdb reports TRBD2, a call that lacks DNA to check it against. The CDR3 length is 16 residues.

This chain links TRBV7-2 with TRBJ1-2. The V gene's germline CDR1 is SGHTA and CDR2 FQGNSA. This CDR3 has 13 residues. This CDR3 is CASSLGDSYGYTF.

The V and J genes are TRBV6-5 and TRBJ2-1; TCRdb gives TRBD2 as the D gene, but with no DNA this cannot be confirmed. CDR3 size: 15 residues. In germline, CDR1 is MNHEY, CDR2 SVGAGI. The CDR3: CASSSLAGGQNEQFF.

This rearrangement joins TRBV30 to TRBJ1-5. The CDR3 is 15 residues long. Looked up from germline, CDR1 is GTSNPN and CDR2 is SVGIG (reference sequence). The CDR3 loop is CAWTGGAGPNQPQHF.

CDR3 protein: CAISDPHEQYF. The chain couples TRBV10-3 to TRBJ2-7. The CDR3 has 11 residues. CDR1 and CDR2 from the germline V gene are ENHRY and SYGVKD.

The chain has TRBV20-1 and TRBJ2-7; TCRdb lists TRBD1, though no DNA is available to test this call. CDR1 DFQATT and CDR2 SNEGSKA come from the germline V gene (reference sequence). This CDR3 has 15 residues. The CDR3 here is CSARDPGQGLYEQYF.

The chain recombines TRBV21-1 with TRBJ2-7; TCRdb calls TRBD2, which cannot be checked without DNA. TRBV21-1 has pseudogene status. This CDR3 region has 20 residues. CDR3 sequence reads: CASSPRGGTSGDLTYYEQYF.

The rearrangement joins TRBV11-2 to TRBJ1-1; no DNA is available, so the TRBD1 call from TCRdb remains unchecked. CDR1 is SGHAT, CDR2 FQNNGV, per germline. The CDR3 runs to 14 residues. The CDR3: CASSQQRGFGEAFF.

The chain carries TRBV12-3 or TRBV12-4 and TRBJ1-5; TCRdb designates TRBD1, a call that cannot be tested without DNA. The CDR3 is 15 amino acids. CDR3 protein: CASSFRGGSNQPQHF.

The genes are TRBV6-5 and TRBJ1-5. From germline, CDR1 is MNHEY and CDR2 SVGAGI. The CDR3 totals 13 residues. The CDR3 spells CASSPGRAQPQHF.

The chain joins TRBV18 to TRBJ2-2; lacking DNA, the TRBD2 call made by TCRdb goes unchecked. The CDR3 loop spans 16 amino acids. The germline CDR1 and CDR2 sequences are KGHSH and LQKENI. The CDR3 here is CASSGLAGAPPGELFF.

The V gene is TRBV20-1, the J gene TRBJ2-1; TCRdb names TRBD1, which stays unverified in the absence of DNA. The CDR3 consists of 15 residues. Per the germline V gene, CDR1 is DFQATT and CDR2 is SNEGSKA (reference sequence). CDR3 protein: CSASDGRQGVHEQFF.

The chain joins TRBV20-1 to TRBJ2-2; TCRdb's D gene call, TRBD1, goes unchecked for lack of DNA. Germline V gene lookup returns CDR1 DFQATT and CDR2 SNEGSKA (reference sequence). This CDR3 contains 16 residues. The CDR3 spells CSARDDDRGDTGELFF.

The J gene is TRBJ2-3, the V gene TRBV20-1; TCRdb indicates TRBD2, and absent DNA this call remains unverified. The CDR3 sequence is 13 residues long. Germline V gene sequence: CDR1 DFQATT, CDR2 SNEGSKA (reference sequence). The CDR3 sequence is CSASGLAGGTQYF.

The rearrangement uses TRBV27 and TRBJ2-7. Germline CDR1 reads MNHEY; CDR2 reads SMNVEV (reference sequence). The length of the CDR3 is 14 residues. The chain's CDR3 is CASSPREGSYEQYF.

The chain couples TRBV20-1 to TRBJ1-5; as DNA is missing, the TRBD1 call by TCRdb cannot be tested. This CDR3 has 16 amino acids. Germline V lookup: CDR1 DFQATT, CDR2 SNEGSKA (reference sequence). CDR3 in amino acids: CSAARDRGRTNQPQHF.

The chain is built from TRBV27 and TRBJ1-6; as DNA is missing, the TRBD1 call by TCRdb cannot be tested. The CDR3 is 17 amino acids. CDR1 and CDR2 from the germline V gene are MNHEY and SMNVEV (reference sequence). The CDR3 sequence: CASSPSQGWSYNSPLHF.